This T cell receptor (beta chain) appears in the sequencing data of a study of T cells in Graves' hyperthyroidism and ophthalmopathy. Between the trimmed V and J ends, which lost 6 bases and 2 bases, there was a span of 7 bases. This CDR3 is built from 13 residues. Amplified TCR beta CDR3 regions came from RNA transcripts. A first-round RT-PCR of the TCR CDR3 used the HTBI primer set. Via MiXCR, TCRdb re-called the multiplex PCR reads, giving one row per CDR3 protein. The sample consists of 600,000 or so distinct CDR3 sequences, around 42% of them appearing once. For this clonotype: Antigen unknown.

Study conclusions and caveats: From stable hyperthyroidism, ophthalmopathy was set apart by a 13 V-J model.

Absent ophthalmopathy progression within 18 months defined stable Graves' hyperthyroidism. The diagnostic basis comprised clinical symptoms, serum thyroxine and TRAb, thyroid ultrasound and orbital computed tomography. The specimen was peripheral blood or thyroid tissue (not recorded which). This clonotype originated in a woman younger than 30 with Graves' hyperthyroidism. The chain joins TRBV12-3 or TRBV12-4 to TRBJ1-4, with D perhaps TRBD1 (5 bases). The CDR3 DNA sequence: TGTGCCAGCAGACAGGTTACTAATGAAAAACTGTTTTTT. Its translation is CASRQVTNEKLFF.